The rows below give T cell receptor beta chains drawn from one sample of a study of human T cells and chemical hapten exposure. Each CDR3 protein is one row after TCRdb ran MiXCR on the RACE reads. Of around 300,000 distinct CDR3 sequences in the sample, over 5% were seen once. This sample comprised whole blood, obtained in connection with sensitization to the hapten diphenylcyclopropenone (DPC). These receptors came from a woman under 30 with alopecia areata. Some clones in this sample may be carry-over from other donors' samples. CDR3s include the opening cysteine and the closing phenylalanine or tryptophan. A D gene is named only where the DNA matches it firmly. Clone size is shown for a subset of rows, as once, few, many or a class of expanded clone.

>TRBJ1-2|few|TRBV6-2/TRBV6-3|.
TGTGCCAGCAGGAGATATGGCTACACCTTC
CASRRYGYTF
>TRBJ2-3|many|TRBV7-7|.
TGTGCTACCAAAGCCCACCCGTCCGGTACGCAGTATTTT
CATKAHPSGTQYF
>TRBJ1-1|many|TRBV7-9|.
TGTGCCAGCAGCTTACCCCGACAGAACACTGAAGCTTTCTTT
CASSLPRQNTEAFF
>TRBJ2-2|many|TRBV29-1|TRBD1
TGCAGCGTGGGACAGATGAACACCGGGGAGCTGTTTTTT
CSVGQMNTGELFF
>TRBJ1-1|many|TRBV20-1|.
TGCAGTGCTAGAAGCTCGTCATCCGATACTGAAGCTTTCTTT
CSARSSSSDTEAFF
>TRBJ1-3|.|TRBV20-1|.
TGCAGTGCTACCCGCAGCGGAAACACCATATATTTT
CSATRSGNTIYF
>TRBJ1-6|.|TRBV27|TRBD1
TGTGCCAGCAGTACACCCCCGGGACAGGGGTTCGGTTCACCCCTCCACTTT
CASSTPPGQGFGSPLHF
>TRBJ2-1|many|TRBV15|.
TGTGCCACCAGCAGTCCGCCTCAGAGGGGTGATGAGCAGTTCTTC
CATSSPPQRGDEQFF
>TRBJ1-5|few|TRBV3-1|.
TGTGCCAGCAGCCAAGCCAGGGAAGGTCAGCCCCAGCATTTT
CASSQAREGQPQHF
>TRBJ1-5|.|TRBV2|.
TGTGCCAGCAGTGAAATTAGCAATCAGCCCCAGCATTTT
CASSEISNQPQHF
>TRBJ1-5|few|TRBV5-1|TRBD1
TGCGCCAGCAGCTTGATGACAGGGGAAGGGCAGCCCCAGCATTTT
CASSLMTGEGQPQHF
>TRBJ1-2|.|TRBV7-2|.
TGTGCCAGCAGCTTAGTGGCGGAGAGTGGGTATGGCTACACCTTC
CASSLVAESGYGYTF
>TRBJ2-1|.|TRBV2|.
TGTGCCAGCAGTGAGAGGGGGGGCTGGGATGAGCAGTTCTTC
CASSERGGWDEQFF
>TRBJ2-7|many|TRBV20-1|.
TGCAGTGCTAGAGATTGGTCCGCAAGCTCCTACGAGCAGTACTTC
CSARDWSASSYEQYF
>TRBJ2-7|.|TRBV6-2/TRBV6-3|.
TGTGCCAGCTTAAAGGGTACCAAAGGAACCTACGAGCAGTACTTC
CASLKGTKGTYEQYF
>TRBJ2-3|.|TRBV27|TRBD1
TGTGCCAGCAGCACTAGGGGGCTGGTAGATACGCAGTATTTT
CASSTRGLVDTQYF
>TRBJ2-1|.|TRBV12-3/TRBV12-4|TRBD2
TGTGCCAGCAGCCTCAGGCTAGCGGCCGACAATGAGCAGTTCTTC
CASSLRLAADNEQFF
>TRBJ2-5|.|TRBV6-1|.
TGTGCCAGCAGTGGGAACGGGGGAGAGACCCAGTACTTC
CASSGNGGETQYF